This TCR beta chain was captured by sequencing in a study of T cell changes during pregnancy in multiple sclerosis. The V and J ends lost 2 bases and 6 bases respectively, with 9 bases between them. The V gene's germline CDR1 is SGHRS and CDR2 YFSETQ. This CDR3 contains 13 residues. Data came from immunoSEQ multiplex PCR; TCRdb stores just in-frame clones and leaves some out. The repertoire holds about 92,000 clones, with roughly nine tenths as singletons. The rearrangement links TRBV5-1 to TRBJ2-1; weak D call: TRBD1 (6 bases). The clonotype originates from a female donor with multiple sclerosis, enrolled in a pregnancy study. The sample consisted of peripheral blood, taken in the first trimester of pregnancy. In DNA, the CDR3 is TGCGCCAGCAGCTTTCAGGGGATCAATGAGCAGTTCTTC. It codes for CASSFQGINEQFF.